The rows below give T cell receptor beta chains drawn from one sample of a study of blood T cell repertoires in COVID-19. TCRdb's table, derived via immunoSEQ multiplex PCR, lists solely in-frame clones and lacks some. The profile covers tens of thousands of clones, with around nine tenths appearing a single time and around 1.3% taken by the ten largest. What was sequenced was peripheral blood. The receptors originated from a man in his fifties or sixties with acute or convalescent COVID-19. The CDR3 runs from the conserved cysteine through the conserved F or W.

v_gene | CDR3aa
TRBV6-6 | CASSYPDREGSPLHF
TRBV10-2 | CASSRGDTGELFF
TRBV11-2 | CASSLDRYLDRVNTGELFF
TRBV29-1 | CSVEGQGRVAFF
TRBV3-1/TRBV3-2 | CASSRGRGLSANYGYTF
TRBV6-6 | CASSYAGTIYF
TRBV7-2 | CASSLVNRDYGYTF
TRBV4-1 | CASSPERGTGLTRSYEQYF
TRBV4-2 | CASSQGLAGDTDTQYF
TRBV7-2 | CASSLSRGNSYEQYF
TRBV7-2 | CASSSGLAGGNEQFF
TRBV6-6 | CAIRLAGGPETQYF
TRBV4-1 | CASSQATTREQFF
TRBV2 | CASSEGGRLTGELFF
TRBV19 | CASSTERVNTEAFF
TRBV7-9 | CASSLEQGKGGEQYF
TRBV29-1 | CSVEVQGGGNQPQHF
TRBV5-1 | CASSLSPQGDQPQHF
TRBV19 | CANPGGRSYNEQFF
TRBV29-1 | CSALQGINQPQHF
TRBV5-6 | CASTLRLAGGSDTQYF
TRBV30 | CAWSERDRLYGYTF
TRBV15 | CATSRVGESGGYTF
TRBV4-1 | CASSPGTSGVYPEQYF
TRBV27 | CASSPTGFYNEQFF
TRBV6-5 | CASSGTFPTDTQYF